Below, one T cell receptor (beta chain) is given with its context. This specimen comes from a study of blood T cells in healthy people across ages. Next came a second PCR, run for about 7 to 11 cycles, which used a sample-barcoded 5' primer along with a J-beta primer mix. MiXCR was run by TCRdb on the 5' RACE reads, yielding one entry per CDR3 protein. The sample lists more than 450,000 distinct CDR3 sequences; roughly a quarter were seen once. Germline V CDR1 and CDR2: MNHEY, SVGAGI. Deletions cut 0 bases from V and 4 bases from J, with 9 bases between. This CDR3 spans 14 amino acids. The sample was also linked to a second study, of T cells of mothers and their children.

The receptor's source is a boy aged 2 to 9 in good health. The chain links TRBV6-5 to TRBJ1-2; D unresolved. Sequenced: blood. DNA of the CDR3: TGTGCCAGCAGTTACTCGGCTAGGATCTATGGCTACACCTTC. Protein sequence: CASSYSARIYGYTF.